This T cell receptor (beta chain) was obtained from a study of CD8 T cells in Susac syndrome. Random hexamers primed reverse transcription of roughly 0.45 to 1 ug RNA. Multiplex PCR with immunoSEQ amplified the TCR beta CDR3 across 54 Vbeta and 13 Jbeta. MiXCR, run by TCRdb on the immunoSEQ multiplex PCR reads, gives a single entry per CDR3 protein. The sample shows approximately 210,000 distinct CDR3 sequences, roughly 96% of them seen only once. CDR3 length equals 15 residues. Looked up from germline, CDR1 is SGDLS and CDR2 is YYNGEE. Trimming took 0 bases from V and 10 from J; bases not matched to a gene: 5. The multiple sclerosis control group was made up of treatment-naive patients with stable or active relapsing-remitting disease.

The specimen was CD4+ T cells from PBMCs. The sequence was collected from a human donor with multiple sclerosis. The chain recombines TRBV9 with TRBJ2-1; 12 positions agree with TRBD2. CDR3 DNA: TGTGCCAGCAGCGTAGCTAGCGGGGGGGTAGGAGAGCAGTTCTTC. Its translation is CASSVASGGVGEQFF.